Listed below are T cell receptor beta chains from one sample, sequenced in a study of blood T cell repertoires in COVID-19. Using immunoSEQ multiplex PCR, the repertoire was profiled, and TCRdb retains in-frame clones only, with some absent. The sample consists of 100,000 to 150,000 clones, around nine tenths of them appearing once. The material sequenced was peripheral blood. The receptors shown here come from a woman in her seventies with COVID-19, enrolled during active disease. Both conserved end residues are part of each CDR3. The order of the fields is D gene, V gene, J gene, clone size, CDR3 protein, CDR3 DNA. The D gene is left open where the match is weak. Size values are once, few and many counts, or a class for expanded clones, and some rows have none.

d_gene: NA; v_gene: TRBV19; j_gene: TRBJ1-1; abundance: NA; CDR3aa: CASSRGGAVNTEAFF; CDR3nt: TGTGCCAGTAGTAGGGGGGGGGCAGTTAACACTGAAGCTTTCTTT
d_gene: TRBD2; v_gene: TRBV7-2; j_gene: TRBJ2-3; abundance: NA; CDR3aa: CASSKRIAGRPTDTQYF; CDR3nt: TGTGCCAGCAGCAAACGAATAGCGGGGCGACCTACAGATACGCAGTATTTT
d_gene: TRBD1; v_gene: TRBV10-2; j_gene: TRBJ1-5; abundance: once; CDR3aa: CASSDTPGGASIQPQHF; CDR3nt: TGCGCCAGCAGCGACACTCCAGGGGGCGCATCGATTCAGCCCCAGCATTTT
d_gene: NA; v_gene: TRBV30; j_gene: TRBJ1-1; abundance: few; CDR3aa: CACSGDTEAFF; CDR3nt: TGTGCCTGTTCAGGGGACACTGAAGCTTTCTTT
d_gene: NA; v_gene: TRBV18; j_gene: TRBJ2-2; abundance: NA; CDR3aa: CASSYSQATGELFF; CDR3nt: TGTGCCAGCTCTTATTCGCAGGCCACCGGGGAGCTGTTTTTT
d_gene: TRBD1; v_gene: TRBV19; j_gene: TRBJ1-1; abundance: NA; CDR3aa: CASSVYRGRKNTEAFF; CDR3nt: TGTGCCAGTAGTGTATACAGGGGGCGGAAGAACACTGAAGCTTTCTTT
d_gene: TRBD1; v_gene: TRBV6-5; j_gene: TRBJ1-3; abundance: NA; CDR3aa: CASSRDRAGNTIYF; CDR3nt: TGTGCCAGCAGCCGGGACAGGGCGGGAAACACCATATATTTT
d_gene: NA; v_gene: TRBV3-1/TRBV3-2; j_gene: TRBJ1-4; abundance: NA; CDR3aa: CASSLGQNNEKLFF; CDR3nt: TGTGCCAGCAGCCTGGGACAAAACAATGAAAAACTGTTTTTT
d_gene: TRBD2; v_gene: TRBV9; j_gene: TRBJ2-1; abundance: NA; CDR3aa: CASSVGGSGAYNEQFF; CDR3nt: TGTGCCAGCAGCGTAGGGGGTAGCGGGGCCTACAATGAGCAGTTCTTC
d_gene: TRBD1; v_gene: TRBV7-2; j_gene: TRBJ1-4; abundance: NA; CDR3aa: CASSPDRVGEKLFF; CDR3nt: TGTGCCAGCAGCCCCGACAGGGTCGGGGAAAAACTGTTTTTT
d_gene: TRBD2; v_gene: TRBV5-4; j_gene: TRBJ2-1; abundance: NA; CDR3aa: CASSLGNSGAPHEQFF; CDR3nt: TGTGCCAGCAGCTTGGGCAATAGCGGGGCCCCCCATGAGCAGTTCTTC
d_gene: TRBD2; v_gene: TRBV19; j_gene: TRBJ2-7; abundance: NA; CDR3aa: CASSIEASGYQEQYF; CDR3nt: TGTGCCAGTAGTATAGAGGCTAGCGGGTACCAAGAGCAGTACTTC
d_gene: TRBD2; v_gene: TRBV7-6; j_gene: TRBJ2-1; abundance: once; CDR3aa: CASSSTSGGIGEQFF; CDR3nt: TGTGCCAGCAGCTCTACTAGCGGGGGCATCGGTGAGCAGTTCTTC
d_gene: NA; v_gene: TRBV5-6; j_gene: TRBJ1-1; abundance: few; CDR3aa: CASSQGRDEAFF; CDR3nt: TGTGCCAGCAGCCAAGGGCGGGACGAAGCTTTCTTT
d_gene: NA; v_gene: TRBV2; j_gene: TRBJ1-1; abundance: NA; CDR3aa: CASKGAPGDTEAFF; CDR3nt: TGTGCCAGCAAAGGGGCCCCGGGGGACACTGAAGCTTTCTTT
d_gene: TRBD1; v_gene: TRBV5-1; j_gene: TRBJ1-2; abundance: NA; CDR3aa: CASSSSPGTGGLFGYTF; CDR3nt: TGCGCCAGCAGCTCATCCCCCGGGACAGGGGGATTATTTGGCTACACCTTC
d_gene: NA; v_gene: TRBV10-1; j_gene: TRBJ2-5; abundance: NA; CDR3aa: CASSEEAGGTQYF; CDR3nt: TGCGCCAGCAGCGAGGAAGCAGGAGGGACCCAGTACTTC
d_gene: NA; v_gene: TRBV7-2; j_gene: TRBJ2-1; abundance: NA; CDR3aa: CASSPRVPTSLQFF; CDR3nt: TGTGCCAGCAGCCCCAGGGTTCCCACTTCCCTGCAGTTCTTC
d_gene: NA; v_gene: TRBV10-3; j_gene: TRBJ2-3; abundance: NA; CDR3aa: CAAQSGTLNSGDTQYF; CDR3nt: TGTGCCGCCCAATCCGGGACACTAAATTCTGGGGATACGCAGTATTTT
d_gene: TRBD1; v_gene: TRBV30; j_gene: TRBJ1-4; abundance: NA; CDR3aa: CAWNTNRQGDMEKLFF; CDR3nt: TGTGCCTGGAATACCAATAGACAGGGTGACATGGAAAAACTGTTTTTT
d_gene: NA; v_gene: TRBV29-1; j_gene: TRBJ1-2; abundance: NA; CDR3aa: CSVGETGGKTYTF; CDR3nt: TGCAGCGTTGGCGAAACAGGTGGAAAAACCTACACCTTC
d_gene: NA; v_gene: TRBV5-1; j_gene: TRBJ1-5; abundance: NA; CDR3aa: CASSLKGDENQPQHF; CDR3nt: TGCGCCAGCAGCTTGAAAGGGGATGAGAATCAGCCCCAGCATTTT
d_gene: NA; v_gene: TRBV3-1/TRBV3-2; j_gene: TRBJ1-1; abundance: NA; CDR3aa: CASSSHRQVTEAFF; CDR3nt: TGTGCCAGCAGCTCACACCGGCAGGTGACTGAAGCTTTCTTT
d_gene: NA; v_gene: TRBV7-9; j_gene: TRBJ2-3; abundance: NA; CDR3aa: CASSFLSGGPTDTQYF; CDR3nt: TGTGCCAGCAGCTTCCTCAGTGGGGGCCCCACAGATACGCAGTATTTT
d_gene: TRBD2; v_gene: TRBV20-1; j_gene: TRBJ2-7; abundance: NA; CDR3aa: CSASSGGAFHEQYF; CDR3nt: TGCAGTGCTAGTAGCGGGGGGGCCTTCCACGAGCAGTACTTC
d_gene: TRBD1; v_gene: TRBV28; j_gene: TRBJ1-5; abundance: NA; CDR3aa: CASSSGTGGPQPQHF; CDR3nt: TGTGCCAGCAGTTCTGGGACAGGGGGCCCCCAGCCCCAGCATTTT
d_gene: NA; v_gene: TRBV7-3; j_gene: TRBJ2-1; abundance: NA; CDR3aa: CASSLTGGTYNEQFF; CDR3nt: TGTGCCAGCAGCTTAACGGGGGGTACCTACAATGAGCAGTTCTTC
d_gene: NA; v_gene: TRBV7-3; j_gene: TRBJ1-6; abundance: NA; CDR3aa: CASSPQAGPNSPLHF; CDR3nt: TGTGCCAGCAGCCCACAGGCGGGACCAAATTCACCCCTCCACTTT
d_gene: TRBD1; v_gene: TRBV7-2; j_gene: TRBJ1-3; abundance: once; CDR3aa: CASSLRGNGNTIYF; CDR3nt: TGTGCCAGCAGCCTCAGGGGGAATGGAAACACCATATATTTT
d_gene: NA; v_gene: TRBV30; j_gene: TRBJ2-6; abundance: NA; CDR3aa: CAWSGHRASGANVLTF; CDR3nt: TGTGCCTGGAGTGGCCACAGGGCGTCCGGGGCCAACGTCCTGACTTTC
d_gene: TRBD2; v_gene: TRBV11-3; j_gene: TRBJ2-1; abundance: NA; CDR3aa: CASSSRLAGGINEQFF; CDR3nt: TGTGCCAGCAGCTCTAGACTAGCGGGGGGGATTAATGAGCAGTTCTTC
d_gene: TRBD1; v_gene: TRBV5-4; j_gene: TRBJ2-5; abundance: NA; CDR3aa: CASSFDRGQETQYF; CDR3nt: TGTGCCAGCAGCTTCGACAGGGGCCAAGAGACCCAGTACTTC
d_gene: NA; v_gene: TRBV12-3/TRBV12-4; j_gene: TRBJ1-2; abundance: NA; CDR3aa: CASSNRVIDGYTF; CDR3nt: TGTGCCAGCAGTAACAGGGTCATCGATGGCTACACCTTC
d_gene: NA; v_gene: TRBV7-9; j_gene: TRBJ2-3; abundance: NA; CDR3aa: CASSSQGSYTDTQYF; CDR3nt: TGTGCCAGCAGCTCGCAGGGGTCTTACACAGATACGCAGTATTTT
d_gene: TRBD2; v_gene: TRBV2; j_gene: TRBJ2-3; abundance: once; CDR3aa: CASSEPRGGSDTQYF; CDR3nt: TGTGCCAGCAGTGAACCGCGGGGGGGCTCGGATACGCAGTATTTT
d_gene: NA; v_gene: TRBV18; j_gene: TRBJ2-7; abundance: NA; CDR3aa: CASSPPGTPAYEQYF; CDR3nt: TGTGCCAGCTCACCACCCGGGACACCGGCCTACGAGCAGTACTTC
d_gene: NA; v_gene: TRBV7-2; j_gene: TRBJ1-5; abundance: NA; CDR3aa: CASSPGSGVDQPQHF; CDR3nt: TGTGCCAGCAGCCCAGGGTCAGGGGTCGATCAGCCCCAGCATTTT
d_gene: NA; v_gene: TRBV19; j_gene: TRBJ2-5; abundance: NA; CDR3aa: CASSISLQGRETQYF; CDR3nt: TGTGCCAGTAGTATTTCACTTCAGGGTCGGGAGACCCAGTACTTC
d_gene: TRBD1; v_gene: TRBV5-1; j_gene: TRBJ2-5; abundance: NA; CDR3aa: CASSPGQPGETQYF; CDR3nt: TGCGCCAGCAGCCCGGGACAGCCTGGAGAGACCCAGTACTTC
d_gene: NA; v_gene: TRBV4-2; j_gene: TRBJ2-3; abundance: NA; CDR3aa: CASSQDVGGTDTQYF; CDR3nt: TGTGCCAGCAGCCAAGACGTAGGGGGCACAGATACGCAGTATTTT
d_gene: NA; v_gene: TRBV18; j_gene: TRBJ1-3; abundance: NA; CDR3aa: CASSPPRNTIYF; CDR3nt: TGTGCCAGCTCACCACCTAGAAACACCATATATTTT
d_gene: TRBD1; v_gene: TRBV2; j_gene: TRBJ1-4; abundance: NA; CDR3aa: CASSLGQGPLEKLFF; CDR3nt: TGTGCCAGCAGTCTCGGACAGGGCCCTTTGGAAAAACTGTTTTTT
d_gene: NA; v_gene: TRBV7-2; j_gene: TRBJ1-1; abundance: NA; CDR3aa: CASSFSVNTEAFF; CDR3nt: TGTGCCAGCAGCTTCTCAGTGAACACTGAAGCTTTCTTT
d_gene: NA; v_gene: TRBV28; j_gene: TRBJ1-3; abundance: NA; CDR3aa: CASSDGGRNTIYF; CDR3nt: TGTGCCAGCAGTGACGGGGGAAGAAACACCATATATTTT
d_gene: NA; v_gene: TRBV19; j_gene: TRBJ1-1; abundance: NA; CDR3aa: CASSPRQQNTEAFF; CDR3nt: TGTGCCAGTAGTCCTCGACAGCAGAACACTGAAGCTTTCTTT
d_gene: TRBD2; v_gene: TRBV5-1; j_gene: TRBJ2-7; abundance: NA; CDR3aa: CASSLTLAGNPEQYF; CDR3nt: TGCGCCAGCAGCTTAACACTAGCGGGGAATCCCGAGCAGTACTTC
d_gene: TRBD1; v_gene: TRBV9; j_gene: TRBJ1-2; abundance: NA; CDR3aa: CASSPTGGGGYTF; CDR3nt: TGTGCCAGCAGCCCTACAGGGGGCGGAGGCTACACCTTC
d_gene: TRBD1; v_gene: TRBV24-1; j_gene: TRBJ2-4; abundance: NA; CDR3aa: CATSDRQGPKNIQYF; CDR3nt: TGTGCCACCAGTGATCGACAGGGACCCAAAAACATTCAGTACTTC
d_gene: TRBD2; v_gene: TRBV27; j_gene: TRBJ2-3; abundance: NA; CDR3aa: CASSPGLAGGRSTDTQYF; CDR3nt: TGTGCCAGCAGTCCGGGACTAGCGGGGGGGCGTAGCACAGATACGCAGTATTTT
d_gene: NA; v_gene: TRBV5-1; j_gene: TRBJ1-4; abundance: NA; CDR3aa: CASSFYGENGKLFF; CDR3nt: TGCGCCAGCAGCTTTTACGGGGAGAATGGAAAACTGTTTTTT
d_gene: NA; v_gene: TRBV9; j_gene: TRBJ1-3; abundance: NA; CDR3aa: CASSVAGFNSGNTIYF; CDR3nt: TGTGCCAGCAGCGTAGCGGGGTTTAACTCTGGAAACACCATATATTTT
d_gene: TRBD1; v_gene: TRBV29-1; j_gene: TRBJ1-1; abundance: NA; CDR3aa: CSVGQGSNTEAFF; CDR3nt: TGCAGCGTTGGACAGGGTTCGAACACTGAAGCTTTCTTT
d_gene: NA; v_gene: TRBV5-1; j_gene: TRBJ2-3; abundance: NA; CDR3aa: CASSLQGTGTDTQYF; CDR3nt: TGTGCCAGCAGCTTACAGGGTACGGGGACAGATACGCAGTATTTT
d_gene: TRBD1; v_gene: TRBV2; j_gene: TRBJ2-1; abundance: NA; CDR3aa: CASSGRQGSGSYNEQFF; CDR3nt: TGTGCCAGCAGTGGTCGACAGGGGTCAGGCTCCTACAATGAGCAGTTCTTC